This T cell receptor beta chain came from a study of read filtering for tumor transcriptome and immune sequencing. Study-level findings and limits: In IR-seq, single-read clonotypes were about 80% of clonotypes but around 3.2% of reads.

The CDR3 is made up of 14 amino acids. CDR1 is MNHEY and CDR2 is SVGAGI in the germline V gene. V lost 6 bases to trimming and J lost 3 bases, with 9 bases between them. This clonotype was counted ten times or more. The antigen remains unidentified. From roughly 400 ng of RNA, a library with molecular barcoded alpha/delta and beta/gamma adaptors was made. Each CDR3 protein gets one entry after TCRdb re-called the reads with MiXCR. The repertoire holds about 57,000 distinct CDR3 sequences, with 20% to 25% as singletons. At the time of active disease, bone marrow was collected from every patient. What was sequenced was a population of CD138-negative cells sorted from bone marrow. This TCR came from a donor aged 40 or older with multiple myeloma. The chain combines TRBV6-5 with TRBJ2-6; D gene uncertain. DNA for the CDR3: TGTGCCAGCAGCCTAGGGTTTGGGGCCAACGTCCTGACTTTC. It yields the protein CASSLGFGANVLTF.